These 17 T cell receptor beta chains share one sample of origin, sequenced in a study of vaccination and CD4 T cells after COVID-19. Treatment here: approximately 11-day PBMC culture with coronavirus spike peptide pools or control peptides (ViraFEST assay). Oncomine TCR Beta short-read sequencing was applied to DNA from cultured CD4+ T cells. TCRdb itself ran the PCR reads through MiXCR, one entry per CDR3 protein. The sample holds 9,500 to 12,000 distinct CDR3 sequences, under 80% seen once. These receptors' antigens are unknown. The sample comprised CD4+ T cells from blood, cultured in vitro. The receptors come from a human donor who had recovered from COVID-19.

A remark on this clonotype: One end of the junction varies from germline; a read error may be responsible. The V gene is TRBV28, the J gene TRBJ2-3; D remains ambiguous. This CDR3 spans 15 amino acids. The germline CDR1 and CDR2 sequences are MDHEN and SYDVKM. The CDR3 protein is CASNLPGPLVDTQYF. Here the CDR3 DNA reads TGTGCCAGCAATTTACCTGGCCCTCTAGTAGATACGCAGTATTTT.

The chain joins TRBV20-1 to TRBJ1-1; D not resolved. CDR1 is DFQATT and CDR2 is SNEGSKA in the germline V gene (reference sequence). This CDR3 spans 13 amino acids. V was pared by 5 bases and J by 1 base, with 11 bases between. The CDR3 sequence: CSAGSLGNTEAFF. Written as DNA, the CDR3 is TGCAGTGCTGGATCCCTTGGGAACACTGAAGCTTTCTTT.

J is TRBJ1-1 and V is TRBV5-1, with D hard to call. Germline V gives CDR1 SGHRS, CDR2 YFSETQ. The CDR3 covers 13 residues. The germline V and J ends were trimmed by 1 base and 5 bases, with 9 bases remaining between them. The CDR3 loop reads CASSLSDETEAFF. The CDR3 DNA follows: TGCGCCAGCAGCTTGAGCGACGAGACTGAAGCTTTCTTT.

This chain links TRBV20-1 with TRBJ1-2; perhaps TRBD1 as D (5 bases). The CDR3 is made up of 15 amino acids. V gave up 0 bases and J gave up 0 bases, with 11 bases separating them. Germline V lookup: CDR1 DFQATT, CDR2 SNEGSKA (reference sequence). The CDR3 loop is CSARDPGQSNYGYTF. DNA of the CDR3: TGCAGTGCTAGAGATCCGGGGCAGTCTAACTATGGCTACACCTTC.

The chain recombines TRBV6-4 with TRBJ1-3, with TRBD1 matching 7 bases. The CDR3 is 14 amino acids. The V and J ends lost 4 bases and 2 bases, in that order; junction bases with no gene match: 2. In germline, CDR1 is MRHNA, CDR2 SNTAGT. As DNA, the CDR3 is TGTGCCAGCAGTGGGAGGGGGCCTGGAAACACCATATATTTT. It translates to CASSGRGPGNTIYF.

The rearrangement uses TRBV2 and TRBJ1-5; D is perhaps TRBD1 (6 bases). The CDR3 has 14 amino acids. V shed 6 bases and J shed 7 bases, with 16 bases lying between them. Per the germline V gene, CDR1 is SNHLY and CDR2 is FYNNEI. The CDR3 region has the DNA TGTGCCAGCAGCGGAACGGGGGGCGGGCAGCCCCAGCATTTT. It encodes CASSGTGGGQPQHF.

The chain couples TRBV7-2 to TRBJ1-3; 7 nucleotides agree with TRBD1. Germline CDR1 is SGHTA and CDR2 is FQGNSA. This CDR3 comprises 13 residues. V trimming: 3 bases; J trimming: 6 bases; junction bases outside the gene matches: 2. CDR3 region: CASSLGQLNTIYF. The CDR3, as DNA: TGTGCCAGCAGCTTGGGACAGCTAAACACCATATATTTT.

The CDR3, as DNA: TGTGCCAGCAGTTTCGGTCCTAGCGGGTCCTACGGCGAGCAGTACTTC. Protein product: CASSFGPSGSYGEQYF. The gene calls are TRBV28 and TRBJ2-7; 8 nucleotides match TRBD2. The CDR3 is 16 residues long. With 3 bases clipped from V and 6 bases from J, the junction kept 13 bases outside the gene matches. Germline V gene sequence: CDR1 MDHEN, CDR2 SYDVKM.

The chain employs TRBV6-1 and TRBJ2-3, with TRBD2 as a possible D gene (7 bases). Between the trimmed V and J ends, which lost 10 bases and 4 bases, there was a span of 15 bases. Germline-derived CDR1 and CDR2 are MNHNS and SASEGT. The CDR3 is 13 residues long. CDR3 loop: CATGSGGADTQYF. In DNA form, the CDR3 reads TGTGCCACCGGCTCGGGGGGCGCAGATACGCAGTATTTT.

The chain employs TRBV19 and TRBJ1-2; possibly TRBD1 for D (5 bases). Germline CDR1 reads LNHDA; CDR2 reads SQIVND (reference sequence). Deletions cut 4 bases from V and 2 bases from J, with 14 bases between. The CDR3 covers 15 residues. The CDR3 loop reads CASSRGRAGNYGYTF. Written as DNA, the CDR3 is TGTGCCAGTAGTAGGGGCAGGGCCGGGAACTATGGCTACACCTTC. Looking up the rest from reference TRBV19 and TRBJ1-2 gives the full variable domain: DGGITQSPKYLFRKEGQNVTLSCEQNLNHDAMYWYRQDPGQGLRLIYYSQIVNDFQKGDIAEGYSVSREKKESFPLTVTSAQKNPTAFYLCASSRGRAGNYGYTFGSGTRLTVV.

The CDR3 loop reads CASSWGRANVLTF. The CDR3 region has the DNA TGTGCCAGCAGTTGGGGCCGGGCCAACGTCCTGACTTTC. This sequence joins TRBV7-6 and TRBJ2-6, with D maybe TRBD1 (5 bases). CDR3 length: 13 amino acids. Trimming took off 6 bases at V and 5 bases at J, with 8 bases between the two ends. Per germline, CDR1 SGHVS and CDR2 FNYEAQ. Supplemented by reference TRBV7-6 and TRBJ2-6, the full variable domain reads GAGVSQSPRYKVTKRGQDVALRCDPISGHVSLYWYRQALGQGPEFLTYFNYEAQQDKSGLPNDRFSAERPEGSISTLTIQRTEQRDSAMYRCASSWGRANVLTFGAGSRLTVL.

The chain couples TRBV6-1 to TRBJ1-1; D is unclear. The CDR3 extends over 13 amino acids. Trimming stripped 2 bases from V and 0 bases from J, with 4 bases between. Germline V lookup: CDR1 MNHNS, CDR2 SASEGT. The CDR3 region has the DNA TGTGCCAGCAGTGAATGGGTGAACACTGAAGCTTTCTTT. Encoded protein: CASSEWVNTEAFF.

This chain joins TRBV12-3 or TRBV12-4 and TRBJ1-5; D gene unclear. CDR3 size: 12 residues. V lost 5 bases and J 8 bases, leaving 10 bases between the germline ends. The DNA for the CDR3 is TGTGCCAGCAGTCCTTACCCCAAGCCCCAGCATTTT. Translation gives CASSPYPKPQHF.

V is TRBV6-1 and J is TRBJ2-1; TRBD1 matches at 7 bases. J gave up 7 bases and V 6 bases, and 9 bases lay outside the gene matches. Germline loops: CDR1 MNHNS, CDR2 SASEGT. The CDR3 has 14 amino acids. The CDR3 loop reads CASRIRDSGNEQFF. DNA for the CDR3: TGTGCCAGCAGAATCCGGGACAGTGGGAATGAGCAGTTCTTC.

This clonotype appeared a few times. V gene TRBV7-2 combines with J gene TRBJ1-1; no definite D call. This CDR3 is 11 amino acids long. The V end lost 5 bases, the J end lost 7 bases, and 8 bases lay between the germline ends. Germline CDR1 and CDR2: SGHTA and FQGNSA. CDR3 protein: CASSKEIEAFF. The DNA of the CDR3 is TGTGCCAGCAGCAAGGAAATTGAAGCTTTCTTT.

This clonotype was recorded a few times. The genes are TRBV7-3 and TRBJ1-1; possible D gene TRBD1, 5 bases. Trimming shortened V by 5 bases and J by 8 bases, and 15 bases separated the two germline ends. CDR1 is SGHTA and CDR2 is FQGTGA in the germline V gene. The CDR3 has 13 residues. This CDR3 reads CASSETGDEEAFF. The CDR3, as DNA: TGTGCCAGCAGCGAAACGGGGGACGAGGAAGCTTTCTTT.

The chain uses TRBV12-3 or TRBV12-4 and TRBJ2-1; 16 bases fit TRBD2. V was pared by 4 bases and J by 7 bases, with 7 bases of the junction left unmatched. The CDR3 contains 17 residues. This CDR3 reads CASSSGLAGGQGNEQFF. The CDR3, as DNA: TGTGCCAGCAGTTCGGGACTAGCGGGGGGGCAGGGTAATGAGCAGTTCTTC.